The T cell receptor beta chain described here comes from a study of T-cell memory formation after mild COVID-19. Study details: TCR clusters mostly belonged to single donors.

The CDR3 loop spans 13 amino acids. Germline V gives CDR1 SQVTM, CDR2 ANQGSEA. The trim removed 5 bases at V and 6 bases at J, leaving 9 bases unmatched. TCRdb reprocessed the 5' RACE reads with MiXCR, giving one entry per CDR3 protein. The sample consists of more than 150,000 distinct CDR3 sequences, less than 20% of them appearing once. Sequencing was performed on PBMCs or a T cell subset sorted from them (not recorded which). The chain joins TRBV29-1 to TRBJ2-5; 7 nucleotides match TRBD2. The TCR sequence derives from a man in his late teens or twenties who had mild COVID-19 (a few samples of this study predate the infection). Cell type and time point are not known. CDR3 region: CSVFRPGGQTQYF. Here the CDR3 DNA reads TGCAGCGTTTTCCGACCGGGGGGTCAGACCCAGTACTTC.